One sample yielded the 5 T cell receptor beta chains listed below, sequenced in a study of T cells in Graves' hyperthyroidism and ophthalmopathy. Amplified TCR beta CDR3 regions came from RNA transcripts. A first-round RT-PCR of the TCR CDR3 used the HTBI primer set. TCRdb analysed the multiplex PCR reads with MiXCR anew, one entry per CDR3 protein. The sample holds a few hundred thousand distinct CDR3 sequences, about half seen once. Sequenced input: peripheral blood or thyroid tissue (not recorded which). The source is a woman aged 18-29 years with Graves' hyperthyroidism.

At least ten counts were recorded for this clonotype. V and J are TRBV2 and TRBJ1-3; a weak D match, TRBD1 (5 bases). This CDR3 region has 14 residues. Germline CDR1 reads SNHLY; CDR2 reads FYNNEI. The germline V and J ends were trimmed by 3 bases and 7 bases, with 13 bases remaining between them. CDR3 nucleotides: TGTGCCAGCAGTGAGGAGACAGCCGGTAACACCATATATTTT. It yields the protein CASSEETAGNTIYF. The full variable domain, its missing parts supplied by reference TRBV2 and TRBJ1-3, is EPEVTQTPSHQVTQMGQEVILRCVPISNHLYFYWYRQILGQKVEFLVSFYNNEISEKSEIFDDQFSVERPDGSNFTLKIRSTKLEDSAMYFCASSEETAGNTIYFGEGSWLTVV.

This clonotype was detected many times. The V gene is TRBV4-1, the J gene TRBJ2-6; D is uncertain. The CDR3 sequence is 19 residues long. Germline V CDR1 and CDR2: MGHRA, YSYEKL. Trimming took 1 base from V and 0 from J, leaving 16 bases between them. CDR3 protein: CASSQVTTSRYSGANVLTF. The DNA of the CDR3 is TGCGCCAGCAGCCAAGTGACGACGTCGCGTTACTCTGGGGCCAACGTCCTGACTTTC.

The chain employs TRBV12-3 or TRBV12-4 and TRBJ1-2, with D hard to call. CDR3 length equals 15 residues. Trimming shortened V by 5 bases and J by 6 bases, and 19 bases separated the two germline ends. The CDR3: CASSGISGRADGYTF. As DNA, the CDR3 is TGTGCCAGCAGTGGAATTAGCGGGAGGGCCGATGGCTACACCTTC.

This clonotype was picked up many times. The chain employs TRBV4-2 and TRBJ2-7; the match to TRBD2 covers 8 bases. The trim removed 0 bases at V and 2 bases at J, leaving 3 bases unmatched. Germline V gene lookup returns CDR1 LGHNA and CDR2 YNFKEQ. The CDR3 extends over 15 amino acids. CDR3 sequence: CASSQEREDPYEQYF. The CDR3 DNA sequence: TGTGCCAGCAGCCAAGAGCGGGAGGACCCCTACGAGCAGTACTTC.

This clonotype was picked up a small number of times. The chain is built from TRBV7-6 and TRBJ1-5; maybe TRBD1 (5 bases). The CDR3 sequence is 16 residues long. V lost 5 bases and J 0 bases, leaving 14 bases between the germline ends. CDR1 is SGHVS and CDR2 is FNYEAQ in the germline V gene. The CDR3 is CASSPGGTFSNQPQHF. As DNA, the CDR3 is TGTGCCAGCAGCCCGGGAGGGACCTTTAGCAATCAGCCCCAGCATTTT.